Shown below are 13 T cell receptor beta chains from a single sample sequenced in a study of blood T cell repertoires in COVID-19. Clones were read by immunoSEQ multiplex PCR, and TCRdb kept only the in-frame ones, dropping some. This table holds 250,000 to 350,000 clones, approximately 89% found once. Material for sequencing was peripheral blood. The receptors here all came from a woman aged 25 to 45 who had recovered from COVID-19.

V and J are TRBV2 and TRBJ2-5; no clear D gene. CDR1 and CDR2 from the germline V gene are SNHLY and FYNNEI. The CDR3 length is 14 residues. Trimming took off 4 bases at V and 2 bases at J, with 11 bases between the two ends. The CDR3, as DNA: TGTGCCAGCAGTGTTGGTGGCGGACAAGAGACCCAGTACTTC. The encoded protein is CASSVGGGQETQYF.

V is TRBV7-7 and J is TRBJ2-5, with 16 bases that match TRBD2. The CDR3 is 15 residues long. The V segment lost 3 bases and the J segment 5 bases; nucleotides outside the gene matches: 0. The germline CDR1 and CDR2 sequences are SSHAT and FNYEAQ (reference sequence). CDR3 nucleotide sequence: TGTGCCAGCAGCTTGGGACTAGCGGGGGGGGAGACCCAGTACTTC. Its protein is CASSLGLAGGETQYF.

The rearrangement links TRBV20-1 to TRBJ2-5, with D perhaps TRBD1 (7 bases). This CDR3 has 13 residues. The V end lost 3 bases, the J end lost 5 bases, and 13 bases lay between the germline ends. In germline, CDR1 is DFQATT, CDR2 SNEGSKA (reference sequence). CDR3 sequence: CSASAGGRETQYF. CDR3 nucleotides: TGCAGTGCTAGTGCAGGGGGGAGGGAGACCCAGTACTTC.

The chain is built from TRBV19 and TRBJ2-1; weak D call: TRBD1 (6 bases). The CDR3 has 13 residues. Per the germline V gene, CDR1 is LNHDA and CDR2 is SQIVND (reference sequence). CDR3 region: CATNRDVYNEQFF. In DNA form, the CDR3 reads TGTGCGACGAACAGGGATGTCTACAATGAGCAGTTCTTC.

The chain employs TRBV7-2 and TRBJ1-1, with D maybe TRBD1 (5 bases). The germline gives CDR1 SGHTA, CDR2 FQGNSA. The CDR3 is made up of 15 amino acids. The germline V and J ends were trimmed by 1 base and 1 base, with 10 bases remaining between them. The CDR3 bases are TGTGCCAGCAGCTTAGAACGGGGGACGAACACTGAAGCTTTCTTT. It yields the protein CASSLERGTNTEAFF.

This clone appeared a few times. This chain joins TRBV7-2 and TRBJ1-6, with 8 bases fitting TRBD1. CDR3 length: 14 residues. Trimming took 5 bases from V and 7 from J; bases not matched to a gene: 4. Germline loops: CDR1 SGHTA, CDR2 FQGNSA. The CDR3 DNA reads TGTGCCAGCAGCCCACAGGGGGGAAATTCACCCCTCCACTTT. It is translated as CASSPQGGNSPLHF. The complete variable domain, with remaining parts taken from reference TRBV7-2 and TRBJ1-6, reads GAGVSQSPSNKVTEKGKDVELRCDPISGHTALYWYRQSLGQGLEFLIYFQGNSAPDKSGLPSDRFSAERTGGSVSTLTIQRTQQEDSAVYLCASSPQGGNSPLHFGNGTRLTVT.

In nucleotides, the CDR3 is TGCGCCAGCAGCCCAACTCTAGGAGGAGAGACCCAGTACTTC. Translating it yields CASSPTLGGETQYF. The chain carries TRBV5-1 and TRBJ2-5, with D possibly matching TRBD2 (5 bases). CDR1 and CDR2 (germline): SGHRS, YFSETQ. This CDR3 region has 14 residues. The V end lost 4 bases, the J end lost 4 bases, and 14 bases lay between the germline ends.

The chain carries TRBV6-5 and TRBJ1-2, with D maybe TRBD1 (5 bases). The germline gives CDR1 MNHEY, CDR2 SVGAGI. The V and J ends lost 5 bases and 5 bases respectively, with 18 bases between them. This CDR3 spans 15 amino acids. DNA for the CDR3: TGTGCCAGCAGTCCCCTTTTGGCAGGGTGGTATGGCTACACCTTC. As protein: CASSPLLAGWYGYTF.

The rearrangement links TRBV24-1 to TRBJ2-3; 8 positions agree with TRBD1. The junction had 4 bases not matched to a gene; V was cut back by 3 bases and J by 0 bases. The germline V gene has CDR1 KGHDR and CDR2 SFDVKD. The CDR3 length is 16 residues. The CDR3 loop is CATSDPSGGSTDTQYF. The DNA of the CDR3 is TGTGCCACCAGTGATCCCTCAGGGGGCAGCACAGATACGCAGTATTTT.

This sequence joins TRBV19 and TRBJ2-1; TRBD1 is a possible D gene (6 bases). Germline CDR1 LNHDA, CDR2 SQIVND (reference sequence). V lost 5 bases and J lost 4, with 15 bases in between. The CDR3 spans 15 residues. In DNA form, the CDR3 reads TGTGCCAGTAGTTGGAGTACAGGGCAGTACAATGAGCAGTTCTTC. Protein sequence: CASSWSTGQYNEQFF.

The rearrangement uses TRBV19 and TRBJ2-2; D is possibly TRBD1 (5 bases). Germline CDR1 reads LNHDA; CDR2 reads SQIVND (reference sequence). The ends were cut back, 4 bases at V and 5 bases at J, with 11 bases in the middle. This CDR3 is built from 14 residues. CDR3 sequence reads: CASSTARQTGELFF. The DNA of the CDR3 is TGTGCCAGTAGTACGGCCCGACAGACCGGGGAGCTGTTTTTT.

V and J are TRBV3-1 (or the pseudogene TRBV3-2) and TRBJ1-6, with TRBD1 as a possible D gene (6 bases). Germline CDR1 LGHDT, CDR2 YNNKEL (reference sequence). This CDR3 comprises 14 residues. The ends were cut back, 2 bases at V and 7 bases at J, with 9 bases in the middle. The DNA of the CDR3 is TGTGCCAGCAGCCAACAGGGGTGGAATTCACCCCTCCACTTT. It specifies CASSQQGWNSPLHF.

CDR3 protein: CASSGGTGRYEGYTF. The CDR3 DNA reads TGTGCCAGCAGTGGGGGGACAGGGCGGTATGAAGGCTACACCTTC. This sequence joins TRBV27 and TRBJ1-2; 9 nucleotides line up with TRBD1. V shed 5 bases, J shed 8 bases, and the junction held 12 bases outside the gene matches. CDR1 is MNHEY and CDR2 is SMNVEV in the germline V gene (reference sequence). The CDR3 has 15 amino acids.